Listed below are T cell receptor beta chains from one sample, sequenced in a study of T-cell memory formation after mild COVID-19. TCRdb analysed the 5' RACE reads with MiXCR anew, one entry per CDR3 protein. Among roughly 220,000 distinct CDR3 sequences listed, around 9.1% were seen once. The material sequenced was PBMCs or a T cell subset sorted from them (not recorded which). The receptors derive from a young man who had mild COVID-19 (a few samples of this study predate the infection). Cell type and time point are not known. Each CDR3 is given with its conserved first and last residue. A D gene is named only where the DNA matches it firmly. Only part of the rows carry a size: once, few, many, or a class if the clone is expanded.

v_call	d_call	j_call	clone_size	cdr3_nt	cdr3_aa
TRBV9	TRBD2	TRBJ2-1	few	TGTGCCAGCAGCGAGGAGGGACTAGCGGGCGAAAGATACAATGAGCAGTTCTTC	CASSEEGLAGERYNEQFF
TRBV18	.	TRBJ1-1	.	TGTGCCAGCTCACCCAACAGGGTGGGGAACACTGAAGCTTTCTTT	CASSPNRVGNTEAFF
TRBV12-3/TRBV12-4	.	TRBJ1-5	few	TGTGCCAGCAGTTTAGGGACTCTGGATCAGCCCCAGCATTTT	CASSLGTLDQPQHF
TRBV18	TRBD1	TRBJ2-4	.	TGTGCCAGCTCACGGATCGAACAGGGGGTTGGAGTTGCCAAAAACATTCAGTACTTC	CASSRIEQGVGVAKNIQYF
TRBV12-2	.	TRBJ2-3	once	TGTTCTGAAGATACGCAGTATTTT	CSEDTQYF
TRBV7-2	.	TRBJ1-2	.	TGTGCCAGCAGCTTAAGGGCCTATGGCTACACCTTC	CASSLRAYGYTF
TRBV3-1	.	TRBJ1-1	few	TGTGCCAGCAGCTCACAGCTGGGGACTGAAGCTTTCTTT	CASSSQLGTEAFF
TRBV7-9	.	TRBJ2-5	many	TGTGCCAGCAGTCGTCCCCCAGAGACCCAGTACTTC	CASSRPPETQYF
TRBV3-1	.	TRBJ2-3	few	TGTGCCAGCAGCCAATTAGGGGTAGATACGCAGTATTTT	CASSQLGVDTQYF
TRBV5-1	TRBD1	TRBJ2-3	.	TGCGCCAGCAGCTTTCACGGACAGGGGCAGGATACGCAGTATTTT	CASSFHGQGQDTQYF
TRBV18	.	TRBJ2-6	few	TGTGCCAGCTCACCACGCGACACCACGTACTCTGGGGCCAACGTCCTGACTTTC	CASSPRDTTYSGANVLTF
TRBV6-5	.	TRBJ1-2	few	TGTGCCAGCAGTTACATCGGACCCCTCTATGGCTACACCTTC	CASSYIGPLYGYTF
TRBV7-9	TRBD1	TRBJ1-1	.	TGTGCCAGCAGCTTAGCCGGGACAGGTACCCGAACTTTCTTT	CASSLAGTGTRTFF
TRBV24-1	.	TRBJ2-1	.	TGTGCCACCAGTGGAGGCCGGCGGGGGCCCTACAATGAGCAGTTCTTC	CATSGGRRGPYNEQFF
TRBV18	.	TRBJ2-1	few	TGTGCCAGCTCACCACAGGGTGGCTCCTACAATGAGCAGTTCTTC	CASSPQGGSYNEQFF
TRBV10-1	.	TRBJ2-2	.	TGCGCCAGCAGCCATGCGGGGAACACCGGGGAGCTGTTTTTT	CASSHAGNTGELFF
TRBV7-2	TRBD1	TRBJ2-7	few	TGTGCCAGCAGCCGCCGGGACAGCAACTTCTACGAGCAGTACTTC	CASSRRDSNFYEQYF
TRBV7-9	.	TRBJ2-1	few	TGTGCCAGCAGCTTATGGCTAGCCGGGACCTACAATGAGCAGTTCTTC	CASSLWLAGTYNEQFF
TRBV6-1	.	TRBJ1-5	few	TGTGCCAGCGGCTGGAAATTCCAGGGCGCCCAGCCCCAGCATTTT	CASGWKFQGAQPQHF
TRBV12-3/TRBV12-4	.	TRBJ1-4	.	TGTGCCAGCAGTTCCTACACAGATGAAAAACTGTTTTTT	CASSSYTDEKLFF
TRBV5-1	.	TRBJ1-1	once	TGCGCCAGCAGCCCGGGGACGGAACTGAACACTGAAGCTTTCTTT	CASSPGTELNTEAFF
TRBV20-1	.	TRBJ1-2	many	TGCAGTGCCGTAACGGGGATGGGCTATGGCTACACCTTC	CSAVTGMGYGYTF
TRBV20-1	.	TRBJ1-4	many	TGCAGTGCTAGGGACAGTTTGGTTGAAAAACTGTTTTTT	CSARDSLVEKLFF
TRBV4-1	.	TRBJ1-4	.	TGCGCCAGCAGCTTGACGGGTTGGGAAAAACTGTTTTTT	CASSLTGWEKLFF
TRBV18	TRBD1	TRBJ1-1	.	TGTGCCAGCTCACAGAACAGGGGGCCGTCTAACACTGAAGCTTTCTTT	CASSQNRGPSNTEAFF
TRBV5-1	.	TRBJ2-1	few	TGCGCCAGCAGCTCACTACTCCCGGGGGTCGGAAATGAGCAGTTCTTC	CASSSLLPGVGNEQFF
TRBV9	.	TRBJ2-5	few	TGTGCCAGCAGCGATCGGAACCAAGAGACCCAGTACTTC	CASSDRNQETQYF
TRBV20-1	TRBD1	TRBJ2-7	few	TGCAGTGCTAGTAGGGGACAGGGGGCTGGAGAGCAGTACTTC	CSASRGQGAGEQYF